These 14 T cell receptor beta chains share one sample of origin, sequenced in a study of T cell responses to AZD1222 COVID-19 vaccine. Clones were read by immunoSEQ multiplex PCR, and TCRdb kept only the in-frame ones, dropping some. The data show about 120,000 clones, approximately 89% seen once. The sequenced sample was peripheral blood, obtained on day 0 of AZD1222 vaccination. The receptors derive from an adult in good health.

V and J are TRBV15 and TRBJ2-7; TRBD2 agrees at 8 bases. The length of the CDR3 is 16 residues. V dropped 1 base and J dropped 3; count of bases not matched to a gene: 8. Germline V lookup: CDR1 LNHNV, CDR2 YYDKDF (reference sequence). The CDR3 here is CATSRGGGSGNYEQYF. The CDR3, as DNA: TGTGCCACCAGCAGAGGGGGGGGTAGCGGGAACTACGAGCAGTACTTC.

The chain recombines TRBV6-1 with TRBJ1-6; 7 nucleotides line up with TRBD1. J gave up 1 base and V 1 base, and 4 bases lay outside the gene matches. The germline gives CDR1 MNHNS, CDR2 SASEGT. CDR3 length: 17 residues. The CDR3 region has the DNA TGTGCCAGCAGTGAAGGGATACAGGGGTCCTATAATTCACCCCTCCACTTT. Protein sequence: CASSEGIQGSYNSPLHF.

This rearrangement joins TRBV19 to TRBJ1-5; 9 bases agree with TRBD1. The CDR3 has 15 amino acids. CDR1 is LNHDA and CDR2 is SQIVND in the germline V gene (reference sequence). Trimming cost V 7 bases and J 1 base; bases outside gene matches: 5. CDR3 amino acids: CASTDRGSSNQPQHF. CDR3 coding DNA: TGTGCCAGTACCGACAGGGGGTCCAGCAATCAGCCCCAGCATTTT. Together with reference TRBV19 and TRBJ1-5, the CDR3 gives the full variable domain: DGGITQSPKYLFRKEGQNVTLSCEQNLNHDAMYWYRQDPGQGLRLIYYSQIVNDFQKGDIAEGYSVSREKKESFPLTVTSAQKNPTAFYLCASTDRGSSNQPQHFGDGTRLSIL.

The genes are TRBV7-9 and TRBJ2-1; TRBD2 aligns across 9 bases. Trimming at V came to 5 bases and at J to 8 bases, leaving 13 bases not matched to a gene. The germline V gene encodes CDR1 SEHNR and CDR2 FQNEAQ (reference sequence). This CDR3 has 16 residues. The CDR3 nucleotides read TGTGCCAGCAGCGGAGGCTTCTCGGCGGGAGGGTATGAGCAGTTCTTC. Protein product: CASSGGFSAGGYEQFF.

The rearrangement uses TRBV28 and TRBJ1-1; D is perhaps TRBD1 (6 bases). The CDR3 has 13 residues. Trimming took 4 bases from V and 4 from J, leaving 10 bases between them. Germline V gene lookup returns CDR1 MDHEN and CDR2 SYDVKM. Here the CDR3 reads CASSSPGVTEAFF. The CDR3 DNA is TGTGCCAGCAGTTCCCCAGGGGTCACTGAAGCTTTCTTT.

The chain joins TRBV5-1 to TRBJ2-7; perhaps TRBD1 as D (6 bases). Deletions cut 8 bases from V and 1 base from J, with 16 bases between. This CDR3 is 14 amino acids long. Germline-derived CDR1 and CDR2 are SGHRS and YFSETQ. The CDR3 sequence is CASAPTGDSYEQYF. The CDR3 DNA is TGCGCCAGTGCCCCGACAGGCGATTCCTACGAGCAGTACTTC.

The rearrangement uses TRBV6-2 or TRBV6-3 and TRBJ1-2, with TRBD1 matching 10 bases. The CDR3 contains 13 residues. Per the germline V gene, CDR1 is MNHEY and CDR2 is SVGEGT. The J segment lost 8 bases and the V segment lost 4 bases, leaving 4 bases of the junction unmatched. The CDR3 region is CASSSGQGGGYTF. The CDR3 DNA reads TGTGCCAGCAGTTCCGGACAGGGGGGAGGCTACACCTTC.

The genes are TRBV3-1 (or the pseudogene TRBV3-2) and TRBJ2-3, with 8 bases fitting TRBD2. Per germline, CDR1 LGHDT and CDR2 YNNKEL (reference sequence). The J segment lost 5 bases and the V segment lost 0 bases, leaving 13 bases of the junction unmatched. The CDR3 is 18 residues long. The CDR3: CASSQEASGGAVGDTQYF. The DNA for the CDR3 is TGTGCCAGCAGCCAAGAGGCCTCCGGGGGGGCCGTAGGAGATACGCAGTATTTT.

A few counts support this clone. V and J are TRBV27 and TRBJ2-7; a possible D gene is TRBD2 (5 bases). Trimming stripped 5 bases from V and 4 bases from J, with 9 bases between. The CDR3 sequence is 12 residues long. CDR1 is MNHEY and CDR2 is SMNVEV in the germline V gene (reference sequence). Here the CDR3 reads CASSGRGYEQYF. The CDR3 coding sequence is TGTGCCAGCAGTGGACGGGGATACGAGCAGTACTTC.

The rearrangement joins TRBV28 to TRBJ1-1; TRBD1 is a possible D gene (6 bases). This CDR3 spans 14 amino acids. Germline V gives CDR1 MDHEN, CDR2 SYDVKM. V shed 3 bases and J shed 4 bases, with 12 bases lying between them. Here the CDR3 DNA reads TGTGCCAGCAGTTTTGGTACAGGGTCCACTGAAGCTTTCTTT. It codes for CASSFGTGSTEAFF.

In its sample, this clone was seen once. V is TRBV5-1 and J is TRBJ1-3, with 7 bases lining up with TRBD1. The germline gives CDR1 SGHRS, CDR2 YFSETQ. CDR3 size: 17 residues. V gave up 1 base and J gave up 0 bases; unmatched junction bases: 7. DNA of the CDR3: TGCGCCAGCAGCTTGTCGACAGGGAGACTCTCTGGAAACACCATATATTTT. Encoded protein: CASSLSTGRLSGNTIYF.

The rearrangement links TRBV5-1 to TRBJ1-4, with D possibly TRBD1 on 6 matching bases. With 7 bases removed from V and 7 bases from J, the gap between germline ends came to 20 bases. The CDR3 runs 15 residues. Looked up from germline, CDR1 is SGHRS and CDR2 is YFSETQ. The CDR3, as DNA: TGCGCCAGCTCACAGAAGGGGGACCGGGGTGAAAAACTGTTTTTT. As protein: CASSQKGDRGEKLFF.

CDR3 amino acids: CASSLFTYEQFF. The CDR3 region has the DNA TGTGCCAGCAGCTTATTTACCTATGAGCAGTTCTTC. The V call is TRBV7-9, the J call TRBJ2-1, with D unresolved. The V gene lost 2 bases and the J gene lost 8 bases, with 7 bases spanning the gap. CDR3 length: 12 residues. Germline CDR1 SEHNR, CDR2 FQNEAQ (reference sequence).

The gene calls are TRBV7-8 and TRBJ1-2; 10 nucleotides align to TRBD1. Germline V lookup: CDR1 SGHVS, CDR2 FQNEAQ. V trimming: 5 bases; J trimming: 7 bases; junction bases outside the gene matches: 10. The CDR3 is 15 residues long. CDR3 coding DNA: TGTGCCAGCAGCCCGTCGACAGGGGGCTCCGGTGGCTACACCTTC. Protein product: CASSPSTGGSGGYTF.